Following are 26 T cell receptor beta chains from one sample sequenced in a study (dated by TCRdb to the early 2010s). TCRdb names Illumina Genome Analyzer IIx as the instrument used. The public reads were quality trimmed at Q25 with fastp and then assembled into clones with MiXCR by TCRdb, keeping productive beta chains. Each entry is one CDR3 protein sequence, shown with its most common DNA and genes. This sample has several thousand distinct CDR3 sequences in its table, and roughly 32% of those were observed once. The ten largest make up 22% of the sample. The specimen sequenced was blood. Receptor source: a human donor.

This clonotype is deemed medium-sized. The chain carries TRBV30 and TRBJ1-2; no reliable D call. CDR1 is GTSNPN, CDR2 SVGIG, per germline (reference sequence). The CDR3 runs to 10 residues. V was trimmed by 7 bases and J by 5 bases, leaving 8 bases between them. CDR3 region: CAFGSYGYTF. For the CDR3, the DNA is TGTGCCTTCGGGTCATATGGCTACACCTTC.

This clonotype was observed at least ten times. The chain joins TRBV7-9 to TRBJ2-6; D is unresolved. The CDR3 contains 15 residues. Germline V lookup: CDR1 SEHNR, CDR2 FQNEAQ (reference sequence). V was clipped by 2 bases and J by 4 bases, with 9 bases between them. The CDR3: CASSLQVPGANVLTF. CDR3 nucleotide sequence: TGTGCCAGCAGCTTACAAGTACCCGGGGCCAACGTCCTGACTTTC.

In nucleotides, the CDR3 is TGCAGTGCTAGAGTTTGGGGTGCACCTCCGTGCTCCTACGAGCAGTACTTC. Translation gives CSARVWGAPPCSYEQYF. The chain carries TRBV20-1 and TRBJ2-7; D is unresolved. CDR1 and CDR2 from the germline V gene are DFQATT and SNEGSKA (reference sequence). V lost 1 base and J 0 bases, leaving 19 bases between the germline ends. The CDR3 length is 17 residues.

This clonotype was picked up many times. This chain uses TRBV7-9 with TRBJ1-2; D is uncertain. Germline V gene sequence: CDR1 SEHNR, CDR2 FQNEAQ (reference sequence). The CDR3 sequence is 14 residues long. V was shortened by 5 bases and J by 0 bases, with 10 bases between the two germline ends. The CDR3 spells CASSPILTNYGYTF. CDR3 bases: TGTGCCAGCAGCCCGATACTAACTAACTATGGCTACACCTTC.

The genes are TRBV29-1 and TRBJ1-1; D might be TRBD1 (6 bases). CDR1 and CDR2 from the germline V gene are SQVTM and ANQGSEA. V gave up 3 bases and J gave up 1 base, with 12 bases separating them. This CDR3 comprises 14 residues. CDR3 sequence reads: CSVETGQRNTEAFF. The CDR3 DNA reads TGCAGCGTTGAGACGGGACAAAGGAACACTGAAGCTTTCTTT.

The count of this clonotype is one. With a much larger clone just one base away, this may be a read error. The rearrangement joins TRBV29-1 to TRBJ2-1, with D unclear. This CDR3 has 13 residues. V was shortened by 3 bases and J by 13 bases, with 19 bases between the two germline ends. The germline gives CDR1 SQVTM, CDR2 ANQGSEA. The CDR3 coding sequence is TGCAGCGTTGATGACGGCACGCAAGAGACCCAGTTCTTC. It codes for CSVDDGTQETQFF.

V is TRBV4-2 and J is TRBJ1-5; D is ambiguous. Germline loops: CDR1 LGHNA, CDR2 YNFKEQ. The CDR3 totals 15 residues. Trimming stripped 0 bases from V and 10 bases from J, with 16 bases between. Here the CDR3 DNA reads TGTGCCAGCAGCCAAGACTTCTCCTATAATTCACCCCAGCATTTT. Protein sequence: CASSQDFSYNSPQHF.

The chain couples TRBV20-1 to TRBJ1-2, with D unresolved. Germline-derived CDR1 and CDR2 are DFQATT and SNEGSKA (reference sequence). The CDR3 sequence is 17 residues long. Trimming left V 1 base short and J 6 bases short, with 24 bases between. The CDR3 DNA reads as TGCAGTGCTAGAGTTTGGGGTAGCGGGAGTTCACCCGATGGCTACACCTTC. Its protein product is CSARVWGSGSSPDGYTF.

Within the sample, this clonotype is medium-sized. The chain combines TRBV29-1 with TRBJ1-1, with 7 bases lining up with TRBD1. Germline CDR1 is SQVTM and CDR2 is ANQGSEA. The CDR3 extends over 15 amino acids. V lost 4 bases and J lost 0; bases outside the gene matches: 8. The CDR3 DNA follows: TGCAGCGTTGGGATGACAGGGATCATGAACACTGAAGCTTTCTTT. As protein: CSVGMTGIMNTEAFF. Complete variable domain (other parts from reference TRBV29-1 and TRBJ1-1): SAVISQKPSRDICQRGTSLTIQCQVDSQVTMMFWYRQQPGQSLTLIATANQGSEATYESGFVIDKFPISRPNLTFSTLTVSNMSPEDSSIYLCSVGMTGIMNTEAFFGQGTRLTVV.

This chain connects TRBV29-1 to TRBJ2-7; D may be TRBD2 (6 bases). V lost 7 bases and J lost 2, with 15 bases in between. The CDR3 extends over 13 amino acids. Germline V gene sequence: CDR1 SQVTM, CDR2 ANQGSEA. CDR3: CSAMEGAAYEQYF. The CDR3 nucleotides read TGCAGCGCCATGGAGGGTGCGGCCTACGAGCAGTACTTC.

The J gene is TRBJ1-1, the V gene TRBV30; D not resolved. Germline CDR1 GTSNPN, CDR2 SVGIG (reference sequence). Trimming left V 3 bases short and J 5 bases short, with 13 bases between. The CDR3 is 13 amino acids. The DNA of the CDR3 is TGTGCCTGGAGGGTCCGAGTAGAGACTGAAGCTTTCTTT. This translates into CAWRVRVETEAFF.

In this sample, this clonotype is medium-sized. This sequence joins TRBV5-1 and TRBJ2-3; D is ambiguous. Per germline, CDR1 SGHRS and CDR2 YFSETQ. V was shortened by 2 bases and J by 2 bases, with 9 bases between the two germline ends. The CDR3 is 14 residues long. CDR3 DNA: TGCGCCAGCAGCTTAGAGACCCACACAGATACGCAGTATTTT. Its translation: CASSLETHTDTQYF.

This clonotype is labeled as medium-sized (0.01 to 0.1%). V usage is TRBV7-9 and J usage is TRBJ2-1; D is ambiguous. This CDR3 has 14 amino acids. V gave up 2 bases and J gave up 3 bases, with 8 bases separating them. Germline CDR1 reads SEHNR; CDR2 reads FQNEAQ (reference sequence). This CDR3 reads CASSLIDFYNEQFF. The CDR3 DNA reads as TGTGCCAGCAGCTTAATAGACTTCTACAATGAGCAGTTCTTC.

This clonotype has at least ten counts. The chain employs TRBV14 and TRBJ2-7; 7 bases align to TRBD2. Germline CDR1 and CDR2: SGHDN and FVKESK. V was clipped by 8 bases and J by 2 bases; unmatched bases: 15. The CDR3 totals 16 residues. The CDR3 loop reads CASFTHGPAGTYEQYF. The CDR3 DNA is TGTGCCAGCTTCACCCATGGCCCAGCGGGGACCTACGAGCAGTACTTC.

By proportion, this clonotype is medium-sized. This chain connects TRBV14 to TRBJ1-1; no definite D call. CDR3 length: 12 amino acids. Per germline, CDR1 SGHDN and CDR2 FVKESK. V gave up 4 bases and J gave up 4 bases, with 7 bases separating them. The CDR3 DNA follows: TGTGCCAGCAGCCGGGGTGTCACTGAAGCTTTCTTT. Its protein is CASSRGVTEAFF.

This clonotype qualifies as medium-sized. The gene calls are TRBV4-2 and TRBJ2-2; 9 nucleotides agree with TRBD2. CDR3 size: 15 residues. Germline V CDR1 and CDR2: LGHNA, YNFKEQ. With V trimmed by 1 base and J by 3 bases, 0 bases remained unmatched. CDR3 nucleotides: TGTGCCAGCAGCCAAGGGACTAGCGACACCGGGGAGCTGTTTTTT. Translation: CASSQGTSDTGELFF.

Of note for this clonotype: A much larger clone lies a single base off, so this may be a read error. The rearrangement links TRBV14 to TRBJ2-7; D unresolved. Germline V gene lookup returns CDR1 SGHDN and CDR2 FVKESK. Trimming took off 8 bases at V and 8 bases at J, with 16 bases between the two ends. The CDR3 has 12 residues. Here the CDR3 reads CASGPRGVKQYF. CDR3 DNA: TGTGCCAGCGGCCCCCGTGGGGTCAAGCAGTACTTC.

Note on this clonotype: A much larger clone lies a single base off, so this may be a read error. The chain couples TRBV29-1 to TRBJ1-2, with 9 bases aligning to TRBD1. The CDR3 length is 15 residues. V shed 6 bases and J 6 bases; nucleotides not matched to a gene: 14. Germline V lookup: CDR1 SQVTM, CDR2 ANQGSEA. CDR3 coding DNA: TGCAGCGTCGTCTTGGCACAGGGGGCGTACCATGGCTACACCTTC. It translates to CSVVLAQGAYHGYTF. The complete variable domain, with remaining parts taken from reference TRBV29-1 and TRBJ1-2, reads SAVISQKPSRDICQRGTSLTIQCQVDSQVTMMFWYRQQPGQSLTLIATANQGSEATYESGFVIDKFPISRPNLTFSTLTVSNMSPEDSSIYLCSVVLAQGAYHGYTFGSGTRLTVV.

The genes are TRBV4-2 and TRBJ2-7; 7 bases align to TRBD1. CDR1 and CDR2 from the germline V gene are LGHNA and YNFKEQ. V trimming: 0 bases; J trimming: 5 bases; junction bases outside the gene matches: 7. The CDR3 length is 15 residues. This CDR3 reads CASSQEDRVEDEQYF. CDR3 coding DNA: TGTGCCAGCAGCCAAGAAGACAGGGTAGAGGACGAGCAGTACTTC.

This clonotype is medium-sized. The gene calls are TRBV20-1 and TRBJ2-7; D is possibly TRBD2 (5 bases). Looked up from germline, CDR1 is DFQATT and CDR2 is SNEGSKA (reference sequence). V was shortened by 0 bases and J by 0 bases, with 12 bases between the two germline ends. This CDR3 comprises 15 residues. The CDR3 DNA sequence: TGCAGTGCTAGAGATCCGGGATTCAGCTCCTACGAGCAGTACTTC. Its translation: CSARDPGFSSYEQYF.

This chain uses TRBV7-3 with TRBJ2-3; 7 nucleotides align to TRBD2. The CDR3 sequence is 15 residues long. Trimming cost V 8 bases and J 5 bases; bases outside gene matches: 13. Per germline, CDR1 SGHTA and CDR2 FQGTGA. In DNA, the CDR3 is TGTGCCAGCGGGGGAGGGGCAGGGTCTATAGATACGCAGTATTTT. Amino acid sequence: CASGGGAGSIDTQYF.

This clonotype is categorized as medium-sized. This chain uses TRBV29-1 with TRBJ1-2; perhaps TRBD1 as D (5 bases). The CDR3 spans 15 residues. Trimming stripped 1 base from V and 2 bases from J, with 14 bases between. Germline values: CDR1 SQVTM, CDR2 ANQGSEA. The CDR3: CSVEGIRGSNYGYTF. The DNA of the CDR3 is TGCAGCGTTGAAGGGATTAGGGGTTCCAACTATGGCTACACCTTC. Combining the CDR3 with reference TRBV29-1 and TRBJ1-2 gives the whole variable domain SAVISQKPSRDICQRGTSLTIQCQVDSQVTMMFWYRQQPGQSLTLIATANQGSEATYESGFVIDKFPISRPNLTFSTLTVSNMSPEDSSIYLCSVEGIRGSNYGYTFGSGTRLTVV.

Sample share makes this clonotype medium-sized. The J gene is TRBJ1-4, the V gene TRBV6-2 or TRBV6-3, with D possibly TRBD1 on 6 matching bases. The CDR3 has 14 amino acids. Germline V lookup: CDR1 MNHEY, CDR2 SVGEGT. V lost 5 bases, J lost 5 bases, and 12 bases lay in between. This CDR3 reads CASSRDMGNEKLFF. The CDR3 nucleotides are TGTGCCAGCAGTCGGGACATGGGAAATGAAAAACTGTTTTTT.

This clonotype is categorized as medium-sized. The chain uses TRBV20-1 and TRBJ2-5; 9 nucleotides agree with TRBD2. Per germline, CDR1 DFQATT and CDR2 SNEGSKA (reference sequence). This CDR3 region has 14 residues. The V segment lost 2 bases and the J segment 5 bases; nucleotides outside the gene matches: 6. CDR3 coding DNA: TGCAGTGCTAGATGGCGGGAGGGGATGGAGACCCAGTACTTC. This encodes CSARWREGMETQYF.

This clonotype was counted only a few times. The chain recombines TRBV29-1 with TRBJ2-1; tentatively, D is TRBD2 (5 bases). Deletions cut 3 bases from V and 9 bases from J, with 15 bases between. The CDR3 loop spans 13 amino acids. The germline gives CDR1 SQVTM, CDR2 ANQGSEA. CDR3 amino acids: CSVEGGWEPEQFF. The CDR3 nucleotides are TGCAGCGTTGAGGGCGGGTGGGAGCCTGAGCAGTTCTTC.

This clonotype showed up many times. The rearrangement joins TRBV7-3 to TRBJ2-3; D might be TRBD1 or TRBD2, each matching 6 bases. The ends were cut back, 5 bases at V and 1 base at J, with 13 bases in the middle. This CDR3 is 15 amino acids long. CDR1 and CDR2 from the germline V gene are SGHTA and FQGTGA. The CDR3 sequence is CASSPVGGRTDTQYF. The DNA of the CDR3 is TGTGCCAGCAGCCCGGTGGGGGGCCGCACAGATACGCAGTATTTT.